This T cell receptor beta chain is from a study of beta chain features in type 1 diabetes. Study conclusions and caveats: Naive, central memory and Treg TCRB repertoires appeared more alike in patients than in healthy donors. In all four CD4+ subsets, TCRB CDR3 length was significantly, moderately reduced in type 1 diabetes. Reduced insertions and increased deletions marked VDJ junctions in type 1 diabetes patients. Any HLA effect on TCRB rearrangement was left unresolved by small sub-analyses.

Germline V lookup: CDR1 SNHLY, CDR2 FYNNEI. The CDR3 length is 13 residues. The germline V and J ends were trimmed by 6 bases and 5 bases, with 13 bases remaining between them. Stem cell-like memory, regulatory, central memory and naive CD4+ cells were sorted via CD45RO/CCR7/CD25/CD127/CD95/CD27. Reverse transcription of all isolated RNA meant that expressed TCRB transcripts were sequenced. Clones were sequenced by immunoSEQ multiplex PCR, and TCRdb holds only the in-frame ones, with some missing. The sample shows around 690,000 clones, approximately 13% of them seen only once. For this clone: Its antigen remains unknown.

The receptor's source is a man younger than 40 with type 1 diabetes. The source material was naive CD4+ T cells from blood. The rearrangement uses TRBV2 and TRBJ1-1; a weak D match, TRBD1 (6 bases). Written as DNA, the CDR3 is TGTGCCAGCAGCACTACAGGGTGGACTGAAGCTTTCTTT. Translation gives CASSTTGWTEAFF.